The 13 T cell receptor beta chains below were found in one sample sequenced in a study of post-analysis software for immune sequencing data. Whole-study results and caveats: Included in a set of about five TRBV segments more frequent in patients than controls were TRBV5-6, TRBV5-1 and TRBV20-1.

Their cognate antigens are unknown. Built from TCR beta cDNA, the libraries had unique molecular identifiers in them. TCRdb independently ran MiXCR on the PCR reads; one entry per CDR3 protein. Among 650,000 to 900,000 distinct CDR3 sequences listed, 46% were seen once. Input material: blood. The receptors here all came from a girl under 18 with multiple sclerosis.

The chain uses TRBV5-1 and TRBJ2-1, with TRBD2 identical over 11 bases. Germline V gene data show CDR1 as SGHRS and CDR2 as YFSETQ. This CDR3 is built from 16 residues. The V segment lost 4 bases and the J segment 8 bases; nucleotides outside the gene matches: 11. CDR3 sequence: CASSPWIAGGPDEQFF. The CDR3 nucleotides read TGCGCCAGCAGCCCCTGGATAGCGGGAGGGCCGGATGAGCAGTTCTTC.

As to this clonotype: One junction end does not reproduce the germline sequence, and a read error may be involved. The rearrangement links TRBV20-1 to TRBJ2-1; 8 bases are shared with TRBD2. Germline CDR1 reads DFQATT; CDR2 reads SNEGSKA (reference sequence). The CDR3 spans 16 residues. Here the CDR3 reads CSTRPGAGVGYNEQFF. The CDR3 region has the DNA TGCAGTACTAGACCGGGAGCGGGAGTGGGCTACAATGAGCAGTTCTTC.

The rearrangement uses TRBV2 and TRBJ2-5; unclear D gene. The CDR3 loop spans 14 amino acids. Trimming shortened V by 4 bases and J by 2 bases, and 11 bases separated the two germline ends. The germline V gene encodes CDR1 SNHLY and CDR2 FYNNEI. CDR3: CASSGHLRQETQYF. Written as DNA, the CDR3 is TGTGCCAGCAGTGGACACCTCCGTCAAGAGACCCAGTACTTC.

The gene calls are TRBV29-1 and TRBJ1-1, with D tentatively TRBD1 (6 bases). CDR1 SQVTM and CDR2 ANQGSEA come from the germline V gene. The CDR3 totals 11 residues. The V gene lost 4 bases and the J gene lost 6 bases, with 9 bases spanning the gap. The CDR3 reads CSVGGRPEAFF. The CDR3 nucleotides are TGCAGCGTTGGGGGGCGGCCTGAAGCTTTCTTT.

The chain carries TRBV5-1 and TRBJ2-7, with TRBD1 as a possible D gene (7 bases). CDR1 SGHRS and CDR2 YFSETQ come from the germline V gene. CDR3 length: 13 residues. V lost 4 bases to trimming and J lost 10 bases, with 18 bases between them. The DNA of the CDR3 is TGCGCCAGCAGCACCATCCAGGGGGGTCCCCAGTACTTC. Protein: CASSTIQGGPQYF. The complete variable domain, with remaining parts taken from reference TRBV5-1 and TRBJ2-7, reads KAGVTQTPRYLIKTRGQQVTLSCSPISGHRSVSWYQQTPGQGLQFLFEYFSETQRNKGNFPGRFSGRQFSNSRSEMNVSTLELGDSALYLCASSTIQGGPQYFGPGTRLTVT.

The chain employs TRBV5-1 and TRBJ2-4; maybe TRBD2 (5 bases). Trimming left V 0 bases short and J 0 bases short, with 13 bases between. The germline CDR1 and CDR2 sequences are SGHRS and YFSETQ. The CDR3 has 17 amino acids. CDR3 loop: CASSLDQDGLAKNIQYF. CDR3 coding DNA: TGCGCCAGCAGCTTGGATCAGGACGGACTAGCCAAAAACATTCAGTACTTC. Complete variable domain (other parts from reference TRBV5-1 and TRBJ2-4): KAGVTQTPRYLIKTRGQQVTLSCSPISGHRSVSWYQQTPGQGLQFLFEYFSETQRNKGNFPGRFSGRQFSNSRSEMNVSTLELGDSALYLCASSLDQDGLAKNIQYFGAGTRLSVL.

This clonotype has a handful of counts. The chain uses TRBV4-3 and TRBJ2-3; D remains ambiguous. The CDR3 has 15 residues. Germline CDR1 LGHNA, CDR2 YSLEER. With 0 bases removed from V and 2 bases from J, the gap between germline ends came to 9 bases. The CDR3 DNA reads as TGCGCCAGCAGCCAAGAGGCGAGAGTCACAGATACGCAGTATTTT. Its translation is CASSQEARVTDTQYF.

CDR3 DNA sequence: TGCAGTGCTAGCCGACAGCACTATGGCTACACCTTC. Protein product: CSASRQHYGYTF. The chain combines TRBV20-1 with TRBJ1-2, with a possible D match to TRBD1 (5 bases). Between the trimmed V and J ends, which lost 3 bases and 3 bases, there was a span of 8 bases. CDR1 and CDR2 (germline): DFQATT, SNEGSKA (reference sequence). The CDR3 has 12 amino acids.

In this sample, this clonotype turned up once. The gene calls are TRBV24-1 and TRBJ2-1, with D possibly being TRBD2 (6 bases). The CDR3 is 15 residues long. V lost 5 bases and J 9 bases, leaving 19 bases between the germline ends. Germline-derived CDR1 and CDR2 are KGHDR and SFDVKD. As DNA, the CDR3 is TGTGCCACCAGTGCTAAGTTCCCGATGGGGGGTGAGCAGTTCTTC. This sequence encodes CATSAKFPMGGEQFF.

The chain carries TRBV3-1 and TRBJ2-5; D perhaps matches TRBD2 (6 bases). The CDR3 is 12 residues long. The germline V gene has CDR1 LGHDT and CDR2 YNNKEL (reference sequence). Trimming cost V 11 bases and J 0 bases, with 10 bases left between them. DNA for the CDR3: TGTGCCGCGGGACTGTACCAAGAGACCCAGTACTTC. Translating it yields CAAGLYQETQYF.

The chain combines TRBV3-1 with TRBJ2-3, with TRBD1 matching 7 bases. V shed 4 bases, J shed 1 base, and the junction held 8 bases outside the gene matches. There are 16 residues in the CDR3. Germline-derived CDR1 and CDR2 are LGHDT and YNNKEL (reference sequence). The CDR3 reads CASSRKTGWGTDTQYF. The CDR3 DNA reads as TGTGCCAGCAGCCGCAAGACAGGGTGGGGCACAGATACGCAGTATTTT.

The rearrangement links TRBV7-9 to TRBJ2-5, with 8 nucleotides matching TRBD1. V gave up 5 bases and J gave up 5 bases; unmatched junction bases: 10. The CDR3 has 15 residues. In germline, CDR1 is SEHNR, CDR2 FQNEAQ (reference sequence). In DNA form, the CDR3 reads TGTGCCAGCAGCGGAGAGGGGGACAGGATTGAGACCCAGTACTTC. Translated, it gives CASSGEGDRIETQYF.

This clonotype was observed a few times. Here the CDR3 DNA reads TGCAGCGTTCTCCCGGAGGGGCTCGAGCAGTTCTTC. Amino acids: CSVLPEGLEQFF. This rearrangement joins TRBV29-1 to TRBJ2-1, with a possible D match to TRBD2 (6 bases). The CDR3 consists of 12 residues. Germline loops: CDR1 SQVTM, CDR2 ANQGSEA. The V end lost 5 bases, the J end lost 10 bases, and 15 bases lay between the germline ends.